This T cell receptor (beta chain) was sequenced during a study of cytomegalovirus exposure and HLA in healthy donors. Study-wide context: Samples from HLA-typed donors yielded about 86 million unique TCRs in an early data release.

The primer mix had 60 Vbeta and 13 Jbeta primers. TCRdb's copy holds only in-frame clones and misses some; the assay was immunoSEQ multiplex PCR. With 90,000 to 130,000 clones in the sample, the ten largest clones hold around 7%. Trimming cost V 3 bases and J 5 bases; bases outside gene matches: 5. Germline V gene sequence: CDR1 SEHNR, CDR2 FQNEAQ (reference sequence). CDR3 length: 15 residues. The chain joins TRBV7-9 to TRBJ2-3; 10 nucleotides match TRBD1. The origin of this receptor is a man in his forties or fifties in good health and CMV-seropositive. Sequencing was done on a sample of PBMCs. The CDR3 loop is CASSFGTGDVDTQYF. CDR3 DNA: TGTGCCAGCAGCTTCGGGACAGGGGATGTAGATACGCAGTATTTT.